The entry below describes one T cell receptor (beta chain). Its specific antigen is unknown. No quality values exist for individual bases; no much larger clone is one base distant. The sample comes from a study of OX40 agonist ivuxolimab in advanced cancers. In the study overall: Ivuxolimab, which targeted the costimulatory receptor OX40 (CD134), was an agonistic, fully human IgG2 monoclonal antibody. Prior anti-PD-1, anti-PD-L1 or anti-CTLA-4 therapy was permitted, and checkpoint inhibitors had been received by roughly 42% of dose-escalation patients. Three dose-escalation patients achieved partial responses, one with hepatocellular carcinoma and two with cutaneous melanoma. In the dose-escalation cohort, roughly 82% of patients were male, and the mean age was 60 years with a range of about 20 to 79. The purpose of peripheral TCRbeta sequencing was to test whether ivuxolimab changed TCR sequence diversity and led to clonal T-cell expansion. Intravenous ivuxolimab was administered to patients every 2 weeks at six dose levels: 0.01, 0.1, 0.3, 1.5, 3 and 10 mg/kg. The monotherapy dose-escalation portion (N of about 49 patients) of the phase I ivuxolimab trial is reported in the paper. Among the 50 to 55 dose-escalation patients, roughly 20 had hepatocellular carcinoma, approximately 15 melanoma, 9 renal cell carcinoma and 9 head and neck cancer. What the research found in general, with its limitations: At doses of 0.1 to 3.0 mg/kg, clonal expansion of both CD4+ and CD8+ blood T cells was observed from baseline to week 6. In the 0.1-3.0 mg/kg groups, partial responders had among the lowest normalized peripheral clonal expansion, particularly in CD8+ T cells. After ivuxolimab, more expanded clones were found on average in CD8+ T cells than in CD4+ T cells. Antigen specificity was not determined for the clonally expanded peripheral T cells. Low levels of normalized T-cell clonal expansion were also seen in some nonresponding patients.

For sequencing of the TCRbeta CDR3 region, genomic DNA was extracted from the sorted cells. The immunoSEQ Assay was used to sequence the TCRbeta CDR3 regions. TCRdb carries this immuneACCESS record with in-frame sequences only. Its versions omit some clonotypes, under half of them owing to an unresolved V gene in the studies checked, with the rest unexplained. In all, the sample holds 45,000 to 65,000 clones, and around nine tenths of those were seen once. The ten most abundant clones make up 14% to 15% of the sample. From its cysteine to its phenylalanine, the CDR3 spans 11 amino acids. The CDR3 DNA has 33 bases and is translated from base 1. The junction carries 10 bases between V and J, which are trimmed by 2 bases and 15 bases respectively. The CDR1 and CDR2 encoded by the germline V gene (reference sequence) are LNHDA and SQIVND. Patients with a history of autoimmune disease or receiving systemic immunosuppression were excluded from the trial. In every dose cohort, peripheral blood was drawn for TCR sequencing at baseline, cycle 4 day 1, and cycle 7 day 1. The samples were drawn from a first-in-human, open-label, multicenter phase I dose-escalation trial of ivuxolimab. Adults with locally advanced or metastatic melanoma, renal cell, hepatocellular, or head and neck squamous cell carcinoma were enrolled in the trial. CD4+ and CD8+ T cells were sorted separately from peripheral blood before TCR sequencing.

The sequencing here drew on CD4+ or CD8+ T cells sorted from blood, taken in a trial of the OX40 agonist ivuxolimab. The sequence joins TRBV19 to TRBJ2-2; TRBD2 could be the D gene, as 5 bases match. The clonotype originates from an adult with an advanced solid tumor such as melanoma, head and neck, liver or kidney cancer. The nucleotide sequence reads TGTGCCAGTAGTATATCGGGGTTTTTGTTTTTT. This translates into CASSISGFLFF.